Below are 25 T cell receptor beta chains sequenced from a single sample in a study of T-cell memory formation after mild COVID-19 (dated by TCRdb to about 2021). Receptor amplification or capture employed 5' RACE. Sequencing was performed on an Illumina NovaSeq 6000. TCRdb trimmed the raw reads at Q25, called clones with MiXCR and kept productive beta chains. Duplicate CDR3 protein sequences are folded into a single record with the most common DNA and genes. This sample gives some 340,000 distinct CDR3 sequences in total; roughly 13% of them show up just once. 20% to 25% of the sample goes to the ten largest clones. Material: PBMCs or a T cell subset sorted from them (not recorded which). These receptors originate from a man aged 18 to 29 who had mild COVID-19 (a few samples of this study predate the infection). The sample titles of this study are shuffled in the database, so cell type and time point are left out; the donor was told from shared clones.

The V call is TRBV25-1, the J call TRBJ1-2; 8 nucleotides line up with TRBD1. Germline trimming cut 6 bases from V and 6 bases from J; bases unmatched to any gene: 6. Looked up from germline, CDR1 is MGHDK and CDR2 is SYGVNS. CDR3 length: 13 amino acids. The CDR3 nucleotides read TGTGCCAGCAGCCCGCAGGGGGCTGATGGCTACACCTTC. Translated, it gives CASSPQGADGYTF.

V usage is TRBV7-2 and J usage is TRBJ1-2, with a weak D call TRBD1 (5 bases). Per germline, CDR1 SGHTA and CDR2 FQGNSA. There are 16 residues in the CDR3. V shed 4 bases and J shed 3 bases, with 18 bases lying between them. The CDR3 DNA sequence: TGTGCCAGCAGCTCTCGTCAGGACACCGGGGACTATGGCTACACCTTC. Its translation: CASSSRQDTGDYGYTF.

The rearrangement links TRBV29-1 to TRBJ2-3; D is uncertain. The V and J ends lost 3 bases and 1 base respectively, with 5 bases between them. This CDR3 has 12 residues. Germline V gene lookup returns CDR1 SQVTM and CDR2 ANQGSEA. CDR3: CSVEARTDTQYF. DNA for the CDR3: TGCAGCGTTGAGGCGCGCACAGATACGCAGTATTTT.

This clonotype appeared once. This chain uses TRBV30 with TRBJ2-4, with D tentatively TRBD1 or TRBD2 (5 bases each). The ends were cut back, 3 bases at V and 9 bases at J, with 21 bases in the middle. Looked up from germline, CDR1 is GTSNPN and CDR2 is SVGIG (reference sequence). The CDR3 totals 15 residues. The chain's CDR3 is CAWRTSGAAAGIQYF. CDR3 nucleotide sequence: TGTGCCTGGAGGACCTCCGGGGCCGCGGCAGGCATTCAGTACTTC.

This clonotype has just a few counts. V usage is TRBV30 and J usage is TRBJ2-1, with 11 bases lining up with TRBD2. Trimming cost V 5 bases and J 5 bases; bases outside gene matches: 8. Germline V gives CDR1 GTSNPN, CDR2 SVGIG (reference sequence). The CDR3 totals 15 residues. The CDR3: CAWGGLAAAHNEQFF. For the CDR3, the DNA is TGTGCCTGGGGGGGACTAGCGGCCGCGCACAATGAGCAGTTCTTC.

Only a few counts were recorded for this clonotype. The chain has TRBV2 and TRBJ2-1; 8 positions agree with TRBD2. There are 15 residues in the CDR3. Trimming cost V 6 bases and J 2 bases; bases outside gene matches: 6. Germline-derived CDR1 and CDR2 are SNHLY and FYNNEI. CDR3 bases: TGTGCCAGCAGCGAATGGCGGGAGGCCTACAATGAGCAGTTCTTC. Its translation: CASSEWREAYNEQFF.

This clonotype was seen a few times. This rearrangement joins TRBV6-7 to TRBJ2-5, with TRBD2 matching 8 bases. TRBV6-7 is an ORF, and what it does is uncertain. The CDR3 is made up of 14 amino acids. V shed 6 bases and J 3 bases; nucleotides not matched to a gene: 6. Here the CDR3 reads CASRRGRGEETQYF. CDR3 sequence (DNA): TGTGCCAGCAGACGAGGGCGGGGGGAAGAGACCCAGTACTTC.

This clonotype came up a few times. CDR3 DNA: TGTGCCAGCAGCGGCTGGTGGGGGGGGAACACTGAAGCTTTCTTT. Protein: CASSGWWGGNTEAFF. The V and J genes are TRBV7-2 and TRBJ1-1; tentatively, D is TRBD1 (5 bases). The CDR3 loop spans 15 amino acids. The germline gives CDR1 SGHTA, CDR2 FQGNSA. V was clipped by 5 bases and J by 1 base, with 14 bases between them.

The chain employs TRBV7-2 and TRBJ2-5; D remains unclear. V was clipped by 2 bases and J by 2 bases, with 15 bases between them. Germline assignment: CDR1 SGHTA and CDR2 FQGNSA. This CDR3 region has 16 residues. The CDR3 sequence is CASSLRSSGVQETQYF. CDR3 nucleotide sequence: TGTGCCAGCAGCTTAAGAAGCAGTGGGGTTCAAGAGACCCAGTACTTC. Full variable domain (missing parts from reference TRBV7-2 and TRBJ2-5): GAGVSQSPSNKVTEKGKDVELRCDPISGHTALYWYRQSLGQGLEFLIYFQGNSAPDKSGLPSDRFSAERTGGSVSTLTIQRTQQEDSAVYLCASSLRSSGVQETQYFGPGTRLLVL.

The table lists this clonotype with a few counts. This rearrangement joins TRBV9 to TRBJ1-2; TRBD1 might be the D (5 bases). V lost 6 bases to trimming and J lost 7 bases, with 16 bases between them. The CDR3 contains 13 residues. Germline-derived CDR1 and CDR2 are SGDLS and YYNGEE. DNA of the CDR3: TGTGCCAGCACGTTGGGGGGGAAGGGTGGCTACACCTTC. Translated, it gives CASTLGGKGGYTF.

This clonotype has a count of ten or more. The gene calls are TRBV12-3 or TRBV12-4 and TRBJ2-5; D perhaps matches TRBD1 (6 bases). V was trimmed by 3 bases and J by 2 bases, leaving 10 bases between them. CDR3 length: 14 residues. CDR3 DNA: TGTGCCAGCAGTTTTCGGACAGAACAAGAGACCCAGTACTTC. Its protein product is CASSFRTEQETQYF.

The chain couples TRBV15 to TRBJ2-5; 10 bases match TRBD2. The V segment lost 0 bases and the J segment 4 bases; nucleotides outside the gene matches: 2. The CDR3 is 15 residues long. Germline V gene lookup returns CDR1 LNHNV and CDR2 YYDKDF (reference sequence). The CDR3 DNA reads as TGTGCCACCAGCAGAGAGGTAGCGGGGGGAGAGACCCAGTACTTC. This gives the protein CATSREVAGGETQYF. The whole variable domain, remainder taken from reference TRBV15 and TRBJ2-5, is DAMVIQNPRYQVTQFGKPVTLSCSQTLNHNVMYWYQQKSSQAPKLLFHYYDKDFNNEADTPDNFQSRRPNTSFCFLDIRSPGLGDTAMYLCATSREVAGGETQYFGPGTRLLVL.

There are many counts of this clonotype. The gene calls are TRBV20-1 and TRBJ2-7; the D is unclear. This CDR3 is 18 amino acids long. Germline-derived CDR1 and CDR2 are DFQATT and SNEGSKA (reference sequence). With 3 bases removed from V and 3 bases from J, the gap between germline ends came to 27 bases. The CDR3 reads CSASVDIIASETHYEQYF. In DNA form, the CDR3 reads TGCAGTGCTAGTGTCGACATAATAGCTTCGGAGACCCACTACGAGCAGTACTTC.

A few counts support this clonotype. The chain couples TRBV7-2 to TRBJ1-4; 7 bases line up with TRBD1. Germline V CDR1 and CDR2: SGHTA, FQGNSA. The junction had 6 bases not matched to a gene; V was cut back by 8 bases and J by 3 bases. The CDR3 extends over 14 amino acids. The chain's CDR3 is CASRRTGPNEKLFF. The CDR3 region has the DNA TGTGCCAGCCGCAGGACAGGCCCTAATGAAAAACTGTTTTTT.

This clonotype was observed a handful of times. The CDR3 loop reads CSGGRTAYNEQFF. In nucleotides, the CDR3 is TGCAGCGGGGGGCGGACAGCTTACAATGAGCAGTTCTTC. The chain joins TRBV29-1 to TRBJ2-1; D may be TRBD1 (6 bases). Deletions cut 7 bases from V and 4 bases from J, with 14 bases between. CDR1 is SQVTM, CDR2 ANQGSEA, per germline. CDR3 length equals 13 residues.

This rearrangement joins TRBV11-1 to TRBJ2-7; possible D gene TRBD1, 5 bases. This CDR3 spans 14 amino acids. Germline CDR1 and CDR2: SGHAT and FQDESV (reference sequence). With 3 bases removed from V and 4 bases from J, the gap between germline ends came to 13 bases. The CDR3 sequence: CASSLGQVPYEQYF. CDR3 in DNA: TGTGCCAGCAGCTTGGGGCAGGTGCCGTACGAGCAGTACTTC.

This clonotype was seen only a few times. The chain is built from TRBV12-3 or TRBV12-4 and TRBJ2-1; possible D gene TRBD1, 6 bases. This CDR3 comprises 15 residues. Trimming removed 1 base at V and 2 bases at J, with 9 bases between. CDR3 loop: CASSLGDTTYNEQFF. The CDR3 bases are TGTGCCAGCAGTTTAGGGGACACGACCTACAATGAGCAGTTCTTC.

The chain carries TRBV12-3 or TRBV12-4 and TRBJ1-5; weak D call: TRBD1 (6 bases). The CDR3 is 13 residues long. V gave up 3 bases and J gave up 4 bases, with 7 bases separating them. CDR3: CASSFQGNQPQHF. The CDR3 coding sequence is TGTGCCAGCAGTTTCCAGGGGAATCAGCCCCAGCATTTT.

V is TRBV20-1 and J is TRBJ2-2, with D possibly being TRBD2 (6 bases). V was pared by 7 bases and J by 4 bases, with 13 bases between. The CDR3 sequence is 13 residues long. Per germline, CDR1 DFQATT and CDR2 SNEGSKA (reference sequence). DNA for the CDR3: TGCAGTGGCGGAGGGCACGGCACCGGGGAGCTGTTTTTT. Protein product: CSGGGHGTGELFF.

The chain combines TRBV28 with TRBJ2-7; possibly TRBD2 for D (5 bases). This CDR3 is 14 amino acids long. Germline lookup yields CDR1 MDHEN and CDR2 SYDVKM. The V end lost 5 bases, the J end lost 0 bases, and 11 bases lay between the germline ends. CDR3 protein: CASSRGGASYEQYV. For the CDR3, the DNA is TGTGCCAGCAGTCGAGGAGGTGCCTCCTACGAGCAGTACGTC.

CDR3: CASSFYNGEGAEAFF. CDR3 nucleotide sequence: TGTGCCAGCAGTTTTTATAACGGGGAAGGCGCTGAAGCTTTCTTT. The V and J genes are TRBV27 and TRBJ1-1; D unresolved. The CDR3 runs 15 residues. Germline V lookup: CDR1 MNHEY, CDR2 SMNVEV (reference sequence). Trimming cost V 3 bases and J 6 bases, with 17 bases left between them.

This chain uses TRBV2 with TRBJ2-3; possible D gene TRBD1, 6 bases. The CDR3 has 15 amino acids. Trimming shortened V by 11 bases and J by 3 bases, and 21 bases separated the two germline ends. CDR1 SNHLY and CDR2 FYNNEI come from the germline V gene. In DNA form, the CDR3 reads TGTGCCGGCTCCCACCGGTTGGGGGCGACAGATACGCAGTATTTT. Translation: CAGSHRLGATDTQYF.

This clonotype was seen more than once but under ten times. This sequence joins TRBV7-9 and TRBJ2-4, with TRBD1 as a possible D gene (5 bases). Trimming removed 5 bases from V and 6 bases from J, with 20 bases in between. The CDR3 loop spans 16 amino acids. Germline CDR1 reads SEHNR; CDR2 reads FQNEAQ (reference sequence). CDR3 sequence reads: CASSPPLGPRGNIQYF. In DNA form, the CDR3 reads TGTGCCAGCAGCCCTCCTCTGGGGCCTAGAGGAAACATTCAGTACTTC.

The CDR3 loop reads CASSPSPVANVLTF. The CDR3 nucleotides read TGCGCCAGCAGCCCGAGTCCTGTGGCCAACGTCCTGACTTTC. The chain has TRBV4-1 and TRBJ2-6; D not resolved. CDR3 size: 14 residues. CDR1 is MGHRA and CDR2 is YSYEKL in the germline V gene. Between the trimmed V and J ends, which lost 4 bases and 6 bases, there was a span of 10 bases.

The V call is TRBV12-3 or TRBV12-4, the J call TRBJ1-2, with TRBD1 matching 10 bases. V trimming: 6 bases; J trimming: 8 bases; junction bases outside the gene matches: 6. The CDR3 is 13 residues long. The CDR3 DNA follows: TGTGCCAGCAGGGAGACAGGGGGCCGGGGCTACACCTTC. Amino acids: CASRETGGRGYTF.